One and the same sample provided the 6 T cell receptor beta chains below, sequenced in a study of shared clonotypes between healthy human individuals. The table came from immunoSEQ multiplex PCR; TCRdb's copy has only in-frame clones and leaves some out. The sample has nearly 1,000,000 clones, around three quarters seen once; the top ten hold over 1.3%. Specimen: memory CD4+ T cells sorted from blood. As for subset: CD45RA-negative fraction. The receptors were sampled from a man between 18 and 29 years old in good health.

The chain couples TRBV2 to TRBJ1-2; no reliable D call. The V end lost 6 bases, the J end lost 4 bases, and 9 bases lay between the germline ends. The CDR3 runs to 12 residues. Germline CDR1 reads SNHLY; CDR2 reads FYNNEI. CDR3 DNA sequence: TGTGCCAGCAGCCGAGAGAGCTATGGCTACACCTTC. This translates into CASSRESYGYTF.

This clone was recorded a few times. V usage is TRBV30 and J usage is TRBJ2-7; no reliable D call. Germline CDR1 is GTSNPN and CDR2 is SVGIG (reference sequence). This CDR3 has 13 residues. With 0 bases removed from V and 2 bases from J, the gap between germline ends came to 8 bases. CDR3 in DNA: TGTGCCTGGAGTGTAAAACACCCCTACGAGCAGTACTTC. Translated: CAWSVKHPYEQYF.

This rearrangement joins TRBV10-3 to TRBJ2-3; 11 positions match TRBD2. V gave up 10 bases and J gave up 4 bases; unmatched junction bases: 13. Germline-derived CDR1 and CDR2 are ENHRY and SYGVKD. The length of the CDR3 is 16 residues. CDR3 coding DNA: TGTGCCACCGCGGAGAGTAGCGGGAGGGTCCCAGATACGCAGTATTTT. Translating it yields CATAESSGRVPDTQYF.

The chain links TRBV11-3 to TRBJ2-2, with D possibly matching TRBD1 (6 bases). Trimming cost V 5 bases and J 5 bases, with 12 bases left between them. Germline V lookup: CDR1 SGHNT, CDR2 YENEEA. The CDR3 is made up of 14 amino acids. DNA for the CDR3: TGTGCCAGCAGCCCAACTACAGGGACCGGGGAGCTGTTTTTT. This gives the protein CASSPTTGTGELFF.

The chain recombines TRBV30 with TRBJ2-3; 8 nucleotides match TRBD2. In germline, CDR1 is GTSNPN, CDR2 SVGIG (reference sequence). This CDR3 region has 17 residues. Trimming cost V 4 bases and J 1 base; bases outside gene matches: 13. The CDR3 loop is CAWKLAGQYLGTDTQYF. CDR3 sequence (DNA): TGTGCCTGGAAGTTAGCGGGACAATACCTGGGCACAGATACGCAGTATTTT. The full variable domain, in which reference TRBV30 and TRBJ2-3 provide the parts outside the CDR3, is SQTIHQWPATLVQPVGSPLSLECTVEGTSNPNLYWYRQAAGRGLQLLFYSVGIGQISSEVPQNLSASRPQDRQFILSSKKLLLSDSGFYLCAWKLAGQYLGTDTQYFGPGTRLTVL.

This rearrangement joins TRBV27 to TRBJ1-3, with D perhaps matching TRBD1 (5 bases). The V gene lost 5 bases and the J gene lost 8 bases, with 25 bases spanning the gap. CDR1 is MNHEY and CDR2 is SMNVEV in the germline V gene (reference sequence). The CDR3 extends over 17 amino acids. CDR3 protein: CASSPARGGGGGYTIYF. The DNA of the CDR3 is TGTGCCAGCAGTCCTGCCCGTGGCGGGGGGGGAGGTTACACCATATATTTT.